This record looks at one T cell receptor (beta chain) sequence and its context. The germline V gene encodes CDR1 SGHDT and CDR2 YYEEEE. V gave up 4 bases and J gave up 0 bases; unmatched junction bases: 4. The CDR3 spans 15 residues. In the source study's methods: Nucleated cell counts were estimated from reference gene primer amplification. Generated by immunoSEQ multiplex PCR, the TCRdb table keeps only in-frame clones and is missing some. That table furnishes V, J and clone size, whereas the DNA furnished D and trimming. The table lists 200,000 to 250,000 clones, approximately 85% of them singletons. This sample was taken from a study of blood T cell repertoires in COVID-19. The Seattle site enrolled patients during active infection and followed them longitudinally.

J is TRBJ1-2 and V is TRBV5-6, with 9 bases identical to TRBD1. Input material: peripheral blood. The sequence was obtained from a woman aged 70-85 years with COVID-19, enrolled during active disease. CDR3 loop: CASSADRGANYGYTF. The CDR3 coding sequence is TGTGCCAGCAGCGCGGACAGGGGAGCTAACTATGGCTACACCTTC. Based on the CDR3 plus reference TRBV5-6 and TRBJ1-2, the full variable domain is DAGVTQSPTHLIKTRGQQVTLRCSPKSGHDTVSWYQQALGQGPQFIFQYYEEEERQRGNFPDRFSGHQFPNYSSELNVNALLLGDSALYLCASSADRGANYGYTFGSGTRLTVV.